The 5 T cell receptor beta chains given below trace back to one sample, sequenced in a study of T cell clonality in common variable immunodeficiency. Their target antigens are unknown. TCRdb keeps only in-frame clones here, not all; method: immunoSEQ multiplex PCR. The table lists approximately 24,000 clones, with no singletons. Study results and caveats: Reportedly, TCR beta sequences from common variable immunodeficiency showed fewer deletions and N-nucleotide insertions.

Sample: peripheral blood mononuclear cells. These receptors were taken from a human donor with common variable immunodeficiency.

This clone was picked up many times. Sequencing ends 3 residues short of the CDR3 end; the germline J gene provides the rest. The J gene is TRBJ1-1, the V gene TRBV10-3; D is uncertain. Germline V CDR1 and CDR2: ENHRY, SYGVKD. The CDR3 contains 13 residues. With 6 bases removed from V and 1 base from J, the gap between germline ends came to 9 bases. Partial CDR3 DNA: TGTGCCATCAGCGTTAACAAGAACACTGAA. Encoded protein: CAISVNKNTE. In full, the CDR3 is CAISVNKNTEAFF.

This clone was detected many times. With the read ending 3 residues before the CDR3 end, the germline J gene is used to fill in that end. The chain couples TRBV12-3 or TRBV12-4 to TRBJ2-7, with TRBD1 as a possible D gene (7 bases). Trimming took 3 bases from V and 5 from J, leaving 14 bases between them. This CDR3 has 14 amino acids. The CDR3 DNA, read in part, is TGTGCCAGCAGTTTTTCGACAGGGAGGCACGAG. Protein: CASSFSTGRHE. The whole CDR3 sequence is CASSFSTGRHEQYF.

CDR3: CASSLAREAEQYF. The CDR3 bases that were read are TGTGCCAGCAGTTTAGCCAGGGAGGCCGAG. The gene calls are TRBV27 and TRBJ2-7; D is possibly TRBD2 (6 bases). The read terminates 3 residues ahead of where the CDR3 ends, so the germline J gene completes it. The germline V gene encodes CDR1 MNHEY and CDR2 SMNVEV (reference sequence). V was trimmed by 2 bases and J by 6 bases, leaving 11 bases between them. The CDR3 is 13 amino acids.

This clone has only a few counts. CDR3 bases read: TGTGCCAGCATCGAGGGGCCGGGCAATCAGCCC. Translation gives CASIEGPGNQP. The whole CDR3 region reads CASIEGPGNQPQHF. The rearrangement joins TRBV2 to TRBJ1-5; maybe TRBD1 (5 bases). The CDR3 is cut off 3 residues early in the read; its end comes from the germline J gene. Deletions cut 7 bases from V and 2 bases from J, with 12 bases between. CDR1 and CDR2 (germline): SNHLY, FYNNEI. The CDR3 length is 14 residues.

The CDR3 bases that were read are TGTGCCAGCAACCTCCACGACAGGGTAAATTCACCC. This codes for CASNLHDRVNSP. The full-length CDR3 reads as CASNLHDRVNSPLHF. This sequence joins TRBV6-2 or TRBV6-3 and TRBJ1-6, with 7 bases aligning to TRBD1. The read terminates 3 residues ahead of where the CDR3 ends, so the germline J gene completes it. The CDR3 consists of 15 residues. The germline gives CDR1 MNHEY, CDR2 SVGEGT. The J segment lost 7 bases and the V segment lost 7 bases, leaving 10 bases of the junction unmatched.